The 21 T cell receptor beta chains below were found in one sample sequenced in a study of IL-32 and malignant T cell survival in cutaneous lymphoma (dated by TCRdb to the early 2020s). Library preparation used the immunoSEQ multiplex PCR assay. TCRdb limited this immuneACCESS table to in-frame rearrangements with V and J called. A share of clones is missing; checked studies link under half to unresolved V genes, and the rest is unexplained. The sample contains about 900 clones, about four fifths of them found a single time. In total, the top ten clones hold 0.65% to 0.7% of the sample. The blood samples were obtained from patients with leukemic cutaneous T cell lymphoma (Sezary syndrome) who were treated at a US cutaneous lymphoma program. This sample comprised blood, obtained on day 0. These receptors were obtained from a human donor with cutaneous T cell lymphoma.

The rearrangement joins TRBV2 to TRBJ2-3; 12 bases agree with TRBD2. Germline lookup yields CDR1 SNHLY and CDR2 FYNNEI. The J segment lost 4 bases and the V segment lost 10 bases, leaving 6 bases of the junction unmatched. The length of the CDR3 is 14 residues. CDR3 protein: CATALAGGADTQYF. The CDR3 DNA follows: TGTGCCACCGCTCTAGCGGGGGGGGCAGATACGCAGTATTTT. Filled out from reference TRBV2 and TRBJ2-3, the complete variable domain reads EPEVTQTPSHQVTQMGQEVILRCVPISNHLYFYWYRQILGQKVEFLVSFYNNEISEKSEIFDDQFSVERPDGSNFTLKIRSTKLEDSAMYFCATALAGGADTQYFGPGTRLTVL.

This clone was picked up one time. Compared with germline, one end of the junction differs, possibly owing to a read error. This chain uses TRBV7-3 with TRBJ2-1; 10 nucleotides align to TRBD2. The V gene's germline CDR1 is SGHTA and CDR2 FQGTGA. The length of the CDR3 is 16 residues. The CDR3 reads CASSLTPSGGYNEQFF. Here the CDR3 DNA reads TGTGCCAGCAGCCTAACCCCTAGCGGGGGCTACAATGAGCAGTTCTTC.

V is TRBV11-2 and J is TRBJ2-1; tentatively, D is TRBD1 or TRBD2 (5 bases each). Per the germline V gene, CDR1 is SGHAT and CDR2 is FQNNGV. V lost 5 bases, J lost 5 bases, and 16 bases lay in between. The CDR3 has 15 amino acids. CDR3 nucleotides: TGTGCCAGCAGCGGCCGAGGGACGTCCCACAATGAGCAGTTCTTC. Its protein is CASSGRGTSHNEQFF.

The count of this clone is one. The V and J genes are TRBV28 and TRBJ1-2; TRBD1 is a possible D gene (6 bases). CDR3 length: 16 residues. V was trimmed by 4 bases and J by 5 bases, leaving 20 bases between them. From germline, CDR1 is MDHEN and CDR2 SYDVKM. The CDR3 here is CASSSTRTDLPYGYTF. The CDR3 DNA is TGTGCCAGCAGTTCCACCAGGACAGACCTTCCATATGGCTACACCTTC.

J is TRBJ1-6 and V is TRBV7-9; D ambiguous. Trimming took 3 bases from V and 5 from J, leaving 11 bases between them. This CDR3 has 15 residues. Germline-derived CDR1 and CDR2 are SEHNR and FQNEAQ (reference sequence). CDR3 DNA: TGTGCCAGCAGCTTCGACTCAGGCAATAATTCACCCCTCCACTTT. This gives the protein CASSFDSGNNSPLHF.

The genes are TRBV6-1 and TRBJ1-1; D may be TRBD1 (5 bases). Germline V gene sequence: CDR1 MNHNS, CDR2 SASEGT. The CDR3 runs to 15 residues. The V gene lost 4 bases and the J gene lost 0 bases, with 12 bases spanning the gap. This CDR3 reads CASSAKQVMNTEAFF. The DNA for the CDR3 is TGTGCCAGCAGTGCAAAACAGGTCATGAACACTGAAGCTTTCTTT.

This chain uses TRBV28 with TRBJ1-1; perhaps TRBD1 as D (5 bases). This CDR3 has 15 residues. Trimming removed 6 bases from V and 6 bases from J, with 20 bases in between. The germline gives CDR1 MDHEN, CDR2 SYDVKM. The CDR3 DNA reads TGTGCCAGCAGGGGACGGGGGGGTAATGATGCTGAAGCTTTCTTT. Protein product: CASRGRGGNDAEAFF.

CDR3 region: CASSVRMEGTEAFF. Here the CDR3 DNA reads TGTGCCAGCAGTGTGAGAATGGAGGGCACTGAAGCTTTCTTT. The rearrangement uses TRBV2 and TRBJ1-1, with D hard to call. V was pared by 4 bases and J by 4 bases, with 13 bases between. This CDR3 has 14 residues. Germline V gives CDR1 SNHLY, CDR2 FYNNEI.

For the CDR3, the DNA is TGTGCCAGCAGCCATACGGAACGAGCGGGGTCCTACAATGAGCAGTTCTTC. Translation: CASSHTERAGSYNEQFF. This sequence joins TRBV9 and TRBJ2-1, with TRBD2 matching over 7 bases. The CDR3 loop spans 17 amino acids. V trimming: 4 bases; J trimming: 1 base; junction bases outside the gene matches: 11. CDR1 is SGDLS, CDR2 YYNGEE, per germline.

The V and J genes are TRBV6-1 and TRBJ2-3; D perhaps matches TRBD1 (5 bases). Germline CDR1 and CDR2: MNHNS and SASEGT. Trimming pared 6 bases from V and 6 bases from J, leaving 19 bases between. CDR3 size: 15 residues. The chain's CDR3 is CASRASSAQGDTQYF. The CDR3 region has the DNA TGTGCCAGCAGGGCCAGCTCGGCTCAGGGCGATACGCAGTATTTT.

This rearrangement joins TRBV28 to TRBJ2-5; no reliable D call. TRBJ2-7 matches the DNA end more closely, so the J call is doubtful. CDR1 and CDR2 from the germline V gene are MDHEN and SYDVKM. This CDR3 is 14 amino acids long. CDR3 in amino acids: CASSFRPPPYEQYF. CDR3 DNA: TGTGCCAGCAGTTTCAGGCCGCCTCCCTACGAGCAGTACTTC.

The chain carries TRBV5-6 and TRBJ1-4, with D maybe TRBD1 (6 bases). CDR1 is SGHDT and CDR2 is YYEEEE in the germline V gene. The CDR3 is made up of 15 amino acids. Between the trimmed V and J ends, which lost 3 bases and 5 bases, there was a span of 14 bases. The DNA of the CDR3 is TGTGCCAGCAGCTATTGGGGGCAGGGGAATGAAAAACTGTTTTTT. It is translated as CASSYWGQGNEKLFF.

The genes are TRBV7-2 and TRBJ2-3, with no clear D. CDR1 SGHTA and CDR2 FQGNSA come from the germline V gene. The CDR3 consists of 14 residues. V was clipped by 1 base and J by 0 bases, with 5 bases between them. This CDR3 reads CASSLESSTDTQYF. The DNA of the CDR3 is TGTGCCAGCAGCTTAGAGTCCAGCACAGATACGCAGTATTTT.

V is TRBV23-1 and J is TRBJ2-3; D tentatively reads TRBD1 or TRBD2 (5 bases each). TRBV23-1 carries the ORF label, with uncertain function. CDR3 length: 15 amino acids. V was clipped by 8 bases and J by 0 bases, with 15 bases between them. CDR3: CASRGEGSSTDTQYF. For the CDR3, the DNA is TGCGCCAGCCGGGGCGAAGGATCTAGCACAGATACGCAGTATTTT.

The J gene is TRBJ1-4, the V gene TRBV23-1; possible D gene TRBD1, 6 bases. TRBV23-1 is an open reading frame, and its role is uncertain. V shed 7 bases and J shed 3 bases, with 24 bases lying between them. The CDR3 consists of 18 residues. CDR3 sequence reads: CASNLNHQGRTANEKLFF. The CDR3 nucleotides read TGCGCCAGCAACCTGAACCACCAGGGGAGGACCGCTAATGAAAAACTGTTTTTT.

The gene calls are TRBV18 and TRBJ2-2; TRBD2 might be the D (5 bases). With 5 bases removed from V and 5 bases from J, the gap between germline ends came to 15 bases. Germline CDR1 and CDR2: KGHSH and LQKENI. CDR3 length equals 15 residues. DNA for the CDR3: TGTGCCAGCTCAACTCGGACGGGGTTGACCGGGGAGCTGTTTTTT. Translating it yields CASSTRTGLTGELFF.

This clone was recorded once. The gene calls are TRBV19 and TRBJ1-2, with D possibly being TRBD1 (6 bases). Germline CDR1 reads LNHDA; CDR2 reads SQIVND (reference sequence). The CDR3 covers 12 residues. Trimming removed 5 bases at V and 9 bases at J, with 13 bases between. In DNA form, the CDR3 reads TGTGCCAGTAGTCCGGGGGGCTTACGCTACACCTTC. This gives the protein CASSPGGLRYTF.

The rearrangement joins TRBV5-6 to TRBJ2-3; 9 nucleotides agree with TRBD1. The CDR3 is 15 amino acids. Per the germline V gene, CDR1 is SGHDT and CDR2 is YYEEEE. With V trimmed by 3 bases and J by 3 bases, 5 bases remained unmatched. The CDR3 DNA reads TGTGCCAGCAGCTCTTGGGACAGGGAAACAGATACGCAGTATTTT. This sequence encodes CASSSWDRETDTQYF.

The CDR3 DNA reads TGTGCCAGCAGTGATCAGGGGGTCGCCTACAATGAGCAGTTCTTC. Translated, it gives CASSDQGVAYNEQFF. The V and J genes are TRBV6-1 and TRBJ2-1, with 7 bases fitting TRBD1. Looked up from germline, CDR1 is MNHNS and CDR2 is SASEGT. The V and J ends lost 3 bases and 2 bases, in that order; junction bases with no gene match: 4. This CDR3 has 15 amino acids.

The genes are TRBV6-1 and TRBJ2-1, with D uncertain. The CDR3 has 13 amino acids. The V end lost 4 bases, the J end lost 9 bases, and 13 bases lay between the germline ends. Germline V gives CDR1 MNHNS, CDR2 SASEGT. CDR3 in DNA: TGTGCCAGCAGTGTTTTGATTTGGGGTGAGCAGTTCTTC. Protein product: CASSVLIWGEQFF.

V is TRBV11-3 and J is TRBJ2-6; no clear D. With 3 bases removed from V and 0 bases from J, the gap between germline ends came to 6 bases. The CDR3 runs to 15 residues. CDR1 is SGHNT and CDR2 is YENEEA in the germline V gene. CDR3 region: CASSFLNSGANVLTF. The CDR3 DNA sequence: TGTGCCAGCAGCTTCCTGAACTCTGGGGCCAACGTCCTGACTTTC. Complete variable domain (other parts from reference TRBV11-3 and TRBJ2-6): EAGVVQSPRYKIIEKKQPVAFWCNPISGHNTLYWYLQNLGQGPELLIRYENEEAVDDSQLPKDRFSAERLKGVDSTLKIQPAELGDSAVYLCASSFLNSGANVLTFGAGSRLTVL.